This T cell receptor (beta chain) is drawn from a study of shared clonotypes between healthy human individuals. On this clone itself: The antigen remains undetermined.

CDR1 is SGHVS and CDR2 is FQNEAQ in the germline V gene. V trimming: 2 bases; J trimming: 0 bases; junction bases outside the gene matches: 6. The CDR3 has 16 amino acids. Overall study results and limits: The naive CD4 repertoires of several donors were compared, and 5% to 6.5% of clonotypes were shared.

Original methodology: ImmunoSEQ output lacked quality scores and full-length reads, limiting matched filtering. Data came from immunoSEQ multiplex PCR; TCRdb stores just in-frame clones and leaves some out. That table furnishes V, J and clone size, whereas the DNA furnished D and trimming. The sample lists 2 million to 2.5 million clones, 85% to 95% seen once, with 0.3% to 0.45% in the top ten. The specimen sequenced was naive CD4+ T cells from PBMCs. As to subset: CD45RA+ positively selected. The J gene is TRBJ1-1, the V gene TRBV7-8, with 7 bases matching TRBD1. The clonotype comes from a man younger than 35 in good health. Some clones in this sample may be carry-over from other donors' samples. In DNA, the CDR3 is TGTGCCAGCAGCTTATTGAATCAGGGGGTGAACACTGAAGCTTTCTTT. Translating gives CASSLLNQGVNTEAFF.